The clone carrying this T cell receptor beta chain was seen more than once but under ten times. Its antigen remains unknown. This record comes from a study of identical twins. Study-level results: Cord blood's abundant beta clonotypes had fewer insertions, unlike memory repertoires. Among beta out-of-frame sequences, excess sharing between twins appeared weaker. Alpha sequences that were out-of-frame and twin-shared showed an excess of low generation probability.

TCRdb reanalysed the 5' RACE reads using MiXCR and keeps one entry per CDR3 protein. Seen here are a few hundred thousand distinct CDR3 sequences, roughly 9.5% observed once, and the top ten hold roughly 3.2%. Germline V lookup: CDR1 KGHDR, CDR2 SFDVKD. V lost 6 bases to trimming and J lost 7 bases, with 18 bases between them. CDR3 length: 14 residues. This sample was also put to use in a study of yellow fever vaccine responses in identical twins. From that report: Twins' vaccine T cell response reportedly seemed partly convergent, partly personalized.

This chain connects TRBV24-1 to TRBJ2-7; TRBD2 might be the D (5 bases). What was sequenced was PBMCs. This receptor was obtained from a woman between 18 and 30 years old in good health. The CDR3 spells CATSSGSSLGEQYF. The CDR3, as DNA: TGTGCCACCAGTTCGGGATCCTCGTTGGGGGAGCAGTACTTC.